The T cell receptor (beta chain) under discussion was sequenced for a study of blood T cell repertoires in COVID-19. Study in general: Acute and convalescent COVID-19 samples came from the United States, Italy and Spain. Nucleic acid was either cDNA or gDNA, and it came from T cells, B-cell-depleted T cells, or PBMCs.

The CDR3 runs 15 residues. CDR1 is SEHNR and CDR2 is FQNEAQ in the germline V gene (reference sequence). V shed 1 base and J shed 8 bases, with 17 bases lying between them. Authors' analysis steps: From reference gene primer amplification, estimates of nucleated cell counts were derived. Libraries were prepared by immunoSEQ multiplex PCR; TCRdb keeps only in-frame clonotypes and omits some of them. From that table come the V and J calls and clone size; the DNA was used to work out D and trimming. Among about 40,000 clones, 86% were seen once, and the ten largest hold approximately 19%. The chain combines TRBV7-9 with TRBJ1-2, with D tentatively TRBD1 (5 bases). The sequence was obtained from a man between 50 and 59 years old in a cohort sampled during active COVID-19. Sequencing input: peripheral blood. The CDR3 DNA reads as TGTGCCAGCAGCTTAGGGTCGGGCCAAGGGGTCGGCTACACCTTC. Its translation: CASSLGSGQGVGYTF. The variable domain in full, completed from reference TRBV7-9 and TRBJ1-2, reads DTGVSQNPRHKITKRGQNVTFRCDPISEHNRLYWYRQTLGQGPEFLTYFQNEAQLEKSRLLSDRFSAERPKGSFSTLEIQRTEQGDSAMYLCASSLGSGQGVGYTFGSGTRLTVV.